These T cell receptor beta chains were read from a single sample in a study of T cell responses to AZD1222 COVID-19 vaccine. TCRdb's copy holds only in-frame clones and misses some; the assay was immunoSEQ multiplex PCR. Here the sample spans about 120,000 clones, more than 75% being singletons. The starting material was peripheral blood, obtained 28 days after the second AZD1222 dose. These TCRs come from an adult who received the AZD1222 COVID-19 vaccine. CDR3s include the opening cysteine and the closing phenylalanine or tryptophan. The order of the fields is J gene, D gene, clone size, V gene, CDR3 protein, CDR3 DNA. D genes are given only for firm matches. Rows give clone size only sometimes, using once, few, many, or a class for an expanded clone.

TRBJ2-1,-,-,TRBV27,CASRPGTLGEQFF,TGTGCCAGCAGGCCAGGGACCCTGGGTGAGCAGTTCTTC
TRBJ2-1,-,-,TRBV24-1,CATSDSDIGNEQFF,TGTGCCACCAGTGATTCTGACATCGGCAATGAGCAGTTCTTC
TRBJ1-1,-,-,TRBV27,CASSLSPTRNTEAFF,TGTGCCAGCAGTTTATCCCCGACTCGTAACACTGAAGCTTTCTTT
TRBJ1-1,-,-,TRBV18,CASSPTRPPDTEAFF,TGTGCCAGCTCACCAACCCGGCCGCCGGACACTGAAGCTTTCTTT
TRBJ2-1,-,-,TRBV18,CASSSQRLGMANEQFF,TGTGCCAGCTCATCCCAGAGGCTAGGAATGGCCAATGAGCAGTTCTTC
TRBJ1-5,-,-,TRBV5-6,CASSLAGARSQPQHF,TGTGCCAGTAGCTTGGCCGGGGCCAGGAGTCAGCCCCAGCATTTT
TRBJ2-7,-,once,TRBV7-2,CASSSASGPYEQYF,TGTGCCAGCAGCTCCGCCAGCGGGCCCTACGAGCAGTACTTC
TRBJ1-2,TRBD1,-,TRBV6-5,CASSSPGTGVYGYTF,TGTGCCAGCAGCAGCCCCGGGACAGGGGTATATGGCTACACCTTC
TRBJ2-7,TRBD1,-,TRBV19,CASSITGVSYEQYF,TGTGCCAGTAGTATTACAGGGGTCTCCTACGAGCAGTACTTC
TRBJ2-1,TRBD1,-,TRBV7-9,CASSRSGTGVRGNEQFF,TGTGCCAGCAGCCGTTCCGGGACAGGGGTACGGGGGAATGAGCAGTTCTTC
TRBJ2-1,TRBD2,-,TRBV6-4,CASSGTSGDYNEQFF,TGTGCCAGCAGTGGGACTAGCGGAGACTACAATGAGCAGTTCTTC
TRBJ2-1,TRBD2,-,TRBV14,CASSQTSGRTNEQFF,TGTGCCAGCAGCCAGACTAGCGGGAGGACCAATGAGCAGTTCTTC
TRBJ2-5,-,-,TRBV9,CASTAGNQETQYF,TGTGCCAGCACGGCAGGAAACCAAGAGACCCAGTACTTC
TRBJ2-3,-,-,TRBV6-4,CASSDRPSTDTQYF,TGTGCCAGCAGTGACAGGCCTAGCACAGATACGCAGTATTTT
TRBJ2-1,-,-,TRBV5-1,CASSLSHETDYNEQFF,TGCGCCAGCAGCTTGTCCCATGAGACGGACTACAATGAGCAGTTCTTC
TRBJ1-5,TRBD1,-,TRBV5-6,CASSATGVPNQPQHF,TGTGCCAGCAGCGCCACAGGGGTCCCAAATCAGCCCCAGCATTTT
TRBJ1-2,-,-,TRBV27,CASRQFYGERGGDGYTF,TGTGCCAGTCGTCAATTTTATGGGGAAAGGGGCGGGGATGGCTACACCTTC
TRBJ1-4,-,few,TRBV27,CASSLSSGGGEKLFF,TGTGCCAGCAGTTTATCATCCGGGGGTGGGGAAAAACTGTTTTTT
TRBJ1-2,-,-,TRBV23-1,CAGWGALYGYTF,TGCGCCGGGTGGGGGGCGCTATACGGCTACACCTTC
TRBJ1-2,TRBD1,-,TRBV11-1,CASSSYRGPNYGYTF,TGTGCCAGCAGCTCCTACAGGGGGCCGAACTATGGCTACACCTTC
TRBJ1-5,-,-,TRBV7-9,CASSLSGTANQPQHF,TGTGCCAGCAGCTTATCCGGGACCGCCAATCAGCCCCAGCATTTT
TRBJ1-1,-,-,TRBV20-1,CSASRGGWYTEAFF,TGCAGTGCTAGTAGGGGGGGCTGGTACACTGAAGCTTTCTTT
TRBJ2-1,TRBD2,-,TRBV7-3,CASSFPGLGHNEQFF,TGTGCCAGCAGTTTCCCGGGACTAGGGCACAATGAGCAGTTCTTC
TRBJ2-6,-,-,TRBV5-1,CASSPSSGANVLTF,TGCGCCAGCAGTCCCAGCTCTGGGGCCAACGTCCTGACTTTC
TRBJ1-2,TRBD1,-,TRBV13,CASSGQGVTYGYTF,TGTGCCAGCAGCGGCCAGGGGGTCACCTATGGCTACACCTTC
TRBJ2-2,TRBD1,-,TRBV24-1,CATSDFSGQGFIGELFF,TGTGCCACCAGTGATTTCTCGGGACAGGGATTTATCGGGGAGCTGTTTTTT
TRBJ2-5,TRBD2,-,TRBV19,CASKASGAGTQYF,TGTGCCAGTAAGGCTAGCGGGGCGGGGACCCAGTACTTC
TRBJ2-5,TRBD1,-,TRBV11-3,CASSAGQGIGETQYF,TGTGCCAGCAGCGCGGGACAGGGAATAGGAGAGACCCAGTACTTC
TRBJ2-5,-,-,TRBV7-2,CASSPGASTSQETQYF,TGTGCCAGCAGCCCCGGGGCTAGCACTAGCCAAGAGACCCAGTACTTC
TRBJ1-1,-,-,TRBV4-1,CASSPAVLVRNTEAFF,TGCGCCAGCAGCCCAGCCGTCCTGGTGCGGAACACTGAAGCTTTCTTT
TRBJ1-2,TRBD1,-,TRBV28,CASSLGTGIGAGYTF,TGTGCCAGCAGTTTGGGGACAGGGATCGGAGCCGGCTACACCTTC
TRBJ2-2,TRBD2,-,TRBV7-2,CASSRRTSGINTGELFF,TGTGCCAGCAGCCGTAGGACTAGCGGGATAAACACCGGGGAGCTGTTTTTT
TRBJ2-7,-,-,TRBV28,CASSQSSPPGYEQYF,TGTGCCAGCAGCCAGAGCAGCCCCCCGGGGTACGAGCAGTACTTC
TRBJ1-1,-,-,TRBV7-2,CASSLFGGANTEAFF,TGTGCCAGCAGCTTATTTGGGGGCGCGAACACTGAAGCTTTCTTT
TRBJ1-1,-,-,TRBV27,CASSSATGEAFF,TGTGCCAGCAGTTCCGCGACGGGGGAAGCTTTCTTT
TRBJ1-2,-,-,TRBV9,CASSVEGFSDYGYTF,TGTGCCAGCAGCGTAGAGGGTTTCTCTGACTATGGCTACACCTTC
TRBJ2-7,TRBD2,-,TRBV29-1,CSVPGPGGAYEQYF,TGCAGCGTCCCTGGACCGGGAGGGGCATACGAGCAGTACTTC
TRBJ1-5,-,-,TRBV19,CASSIFRWRGNQPQHF,TGTGCCAGTAGTATCTTCCGGTGGAGGGGCAATCAGCCCCAGCATTTT
TRBJ2-7,-,-,TRBV5-4,CASSLDWVGEQYF,TGTGCCAGCAGCTTAGATTGGGTCGGCGAGCAGTACTTC
TRBJ2-1,-,-,TRBV7-2,CASSPFRRDNEQFF,TGTGCCAGCAGCCCCTTTCGCCGGGACAATGAGCAGTTCTTC
TRBJ2-3,TRBD1,-,TRBV7-3,CASSPMTGDTQYF,TGTGCCAGCAGCCCAATGACAGGGGATACGCAGTATTTT
TRBJ2-1,-,-,TRBV11-3,CASSLDGAGGYNEQFF,TGTGCCAGCAGCTTAGATGGGGCAGGGGGGTACAATGAACAGTTCTTC
TRBJ1-1,TRBD1,once,TRBV3-1/TRBV3-2,CASSLNRGREAFF,TGTGCCAGCAGCCTCAACAGGGGACGCGAAGCTTTCTTT
TRBJ1-2,TRBD1,-,TRBV6-5,CASSYLTGYYGYTF,TGTGCCAGCAGTTACCTGACAGGGTACTATGGCTACACCTTC
TRBJ1-2,-,-,TRBV9,CASSVETDYNYGYTF,TGTGCCAGCAGCGTAGAAACAGATTATAACTATGGCTACACCTTC
TRBJ1-1,-,large,TRBV15,CATSRDRNTEAFF,TGTGCCACCAGCAGAGATCGTAACACTGAAGCTTTCTTT
TRBJ1-3,-,-,TRBV11-2,CASSLGAGGNTIYF,TGTGCCAGCAGCTTAGGGGCCGGAGGAAACACCATATATTTT
TRBJ1-1,-,-,TRBV5-4,CASSGGALNTEAFF,TGTGCCAGCAGCGGAGGGGCTTTGAACACTGAAGCTTTCTTT
TRBJ1-2,TRBD1,-,TRBV28,CAIGQGRGYGYTF,TGTGCCATTGGACAGGGGCGGGGGTATGGCTACACCTTC